These 25 T cell receptor beta chains share one sample of origin, sequenced in a study of radiotherapy plus CTLA-4 blockade in lung cancer. Profiled with immunoSEQ multiplex PCR; TCRdb holds only in-frame clones, not every one. The data show approximately 80,000 clones, around 74% seen once. The sequencing used peripheral blood, collected from a patient treated with radiotherapy plus ipilimumab. The receptors here all came from a human donor with non-small cell lung cancer whose response to radiotherapy plus ipilimumab could not be evaluated.

This clone was observed a single time. The chain uses TRBV4-1 and TRBJ2-3; 12 bases line up with TRBD2. After removal of 1 base from V and 5 bases from J, the junction contained 4 bases not matched to a gene. The CDR3 extends over 16 amino acids. CDR1 MGHRA and CDR2 YSYEKL come from the germline V gene. This CDR3 is CASSQVLAGGQDTQYF. The CDR3 DNA sequence: TGCGCCAGCAGCCAAGTTCTAGCGGGGGGGCAAGATACGCAGTATTTT.

The V and J genes are TRBV7-9 and TRBJ2-3; 10 positions match TRBD1. The V gene end was trimmed by 4 bases and the J gene end by 2 bases; junction bases not matched to a gene: 12. The CDR3 extends over 18 amino acids. Germline CDR1 SEHNR, CDR2 FQNEAQ (reference sequence). CDR3 sequence reads: CASSSPPGQGSNTDTQYF. CDR3 DNA sequence: TGTGCCAGCAGCTCCCCACCGGGACAGGGGTCGAACACAGATACGCAGTATTTT.

In nucleotides, the CDR3 is TGCAGCGTTGAGGGGAGGACAGATACGCAGTATTTT. Protein sequence: CSVEGRTDTQYF. This chain uses TRBV29-1 with TRBJ2-3, with D tentatively TRBD2 (6 bases). Trimming shortened V by 3 bases and J by 3 bases, and 7 bases separated the two germline ends. The CDR3 consists of 12 residues. Germline V lookup: CDR1 SQVTM, CDR2 ANQGSEA.

The CDR3: CARSSGQGVKWNTEAFF. DNA of the CDR3: TGTGCCAGAAGCTCAGGACAGGGAGTTAAGTGGAACACTGAAGCTTTCTTT. V and J are TRBV5-3 and TRBJ1-1; 8 nucleotides match TRBD1. TRBV5-3 is marked as an open reading frame, function uncertain. CDR3 length: 17 residues. The ends lost 3 bases at V and 1 base at J; junction bases unmatched: 11.

This chain links TRBV6-5 with TRBJ1-1; D remains ambiguous. The V end lost 2 bases, the J end lost 1 base, and 8 bases lay between the germline ends. CDR3 length: 14 amino acids. Germline CDR1 is MNHEY and CDR2 is SVGAGI. The CDR3 DNA sequence: TGTGCCAGCAGTTACGGAGGGAAGAACACTGAAGCTTTCTTT. Its protein product is CASSYGGKNTEAFF.

The chain employs TRBV7-9 and TRBJ2-2, with a tentative D call TRBD2 (5 bases). CDR1 is SEHNR and CDR2 is FQNEAQ in the germline V gene (reference sequence). Trimming took 5 bases from V and 1 from J, leaving 14 bases between them. This CDR3 contains 16 residues. CDR3 in amino acids: CASSPGETGNTGELFF. The CDR3 nucleotides are TGTGCCAGCAGCCCCGGGGAGACCGGGAACACCGGGGAGCTGTTTTTT.

This clone was detected only a few times. The V gene is TRBV15, the J gene TRBJ1-1; 8 bases agree with TRBD1. Germline values: CDR1 LNHNV, CDR2 YYDKDF (reference sequence). The CDR3 spans 15 residues. V was clipped by 3 bases and J by 4 bases; unmatched bases: 7. CDR3 sequence: CATSRSPTGGTEAFF. The CDR3 nucleotides are TGTGCCACCAGCAGGTCGCCTACAGGGGGCACTGAAGCTTTCTTT.

The chain links TRBV19 to TRBJ2-1; 9 bases are a match to TRBD1. Trimming cost V 5 bases and J 4 bases; bases outside gene matches: 9. CDR3 size: 16 residues. Germline V lookup: CDR1 LNHDA, CDR2 SQIVND (reference sequence). The CDR3 here is CASSPRTGTGYNEQFF. The CDR3 bases are TGTGCCAGTAGTCCACGGACCGGGACAGGGTACAATGAGCAGTTCTTC. Full variable domain (remainder filled in from reference TRBV19 and TRBJ2-1): DGGITQSPKYLFRKEGQNVTLSCEQNLNHDAMYWYRQDPGQGLRLIYYSQIVNDFQKGDIAEGYSVSREKKESFPLTVTSAQKNPTAFYLCASSPRTGTGYNEQFFGPGTRLTVL.

The CDR3 region has the DNA TGTGCCAGCAGCCTATCAGTCGGTCTAGCGGGGCCTGAGCAGTTCTTC. Residues: CASSLSVGLAGPEQFF. The chain uses TRBV5-4 and TRBJ2-1; 9 positions match TRBD2. The germline gives CDR1 SGHNT, CDR2 YYREEE (reference sequence). The length of the CDR3 is 16 residues. V gave up 4 bases and J gave up 9 bases; unmatched junction bases: 14.

The chain combines TRBV4-3 with TRBJ2-2; D may be TRBD2 (7 bases). CDR1 and CDR2 (germline): LGHNA, YSLEER. The CDR3 has 17 amino acids. V was shortened by 0 bases and J by 1 base, with 12 bases between the two germline ends. CDR3 protein: CASSQDWGGGNTGELFF. The CDR3 DNA follows: TGCGCCAGCAGCCAAGATTGGGGAGGGGGGAACACCGGGGAGCTGTTTTTT.

The genes are TRBV2 and TRBJ2-2; D is ambiguous. The CDR3 runs 16 residues. V was clipped by 8 bases and J by 2 bases, with 18 bases between them. Looked up from germline, CDR1 is SNHLY and CDR2 is FYNNEI. The CDR3 here is CASSSVVPLNTGELFF. CDR3 in DNA: TGTGCCAGCTCATCGGTGGTTCCTCTAAACACCGGGGAGCTGTTTTTT.

This chain joins TRBV10-1 and TRBJ2-7; the D gene is possibly TRBD2 (7 bases). Germline CDR1 reads WNHNN; CDR2 reads SYGVQD (reference sequence). V lost 2 bases and J lost 11, with 13 bases in between. The CDR3 extends over 12 amino acids. CDR3: CASSEPGGAEYF. In DNA, the CDR3 is TGCGCCAGCAGTGAGCCGGGGGGCGCCGAGTACTTC.

The chain carries TRBV7-7 and TRBJ2-1; 11 bases match TRBD1. After removal of 5 bases from V and 4 bases from J, the junction contained 4 bases not matched to a gene. The CDR3 is 15 residues long. CDR1 SSHAT and CDR2 FNYEAQ come from the germline V gene (reference sequence). The CDR3 region has the DNA TGTGCCAGCAGCCTGGGACAGGGGGGATACAATGAGCAGTTCTTC. This codes for CASSLGQGGYNEQFF.

The chain joins TRBV6-5 to TRBJ2-5; D is perhaps TRBD1 (6 bases). The J call is in doubt because the DNA end fits TRBJ2-7 better. CDR1 and CDR2 (germline): MNHEY, SVGAGI. The CDR3 runs to 13 residues. The CDR3 loop is CASSYSTGYEQYF. Written as DNA, the CDR3 is TGTGCCAGCAGTTACTCGACAGGCTACGAGCAGTACTTC.

The chain couples TRBV6-1 to TRBJ2-7; TRBD1 aligns across 8 bases. With V trimmed by 5 bases and J by 2 bases, 8 bases remained unmatched. The CDR3 contains 15 residues. Germline V gene data show CDR1 as MNHNS and CDR2 as SASEGT. The CDR3 DNA is TGTGCCAGCAGTATTACACAGGGGGGACCCTACGAGCAGTACTTC. It encodes CASSITQGGPYEQYF.

The J gene is TRBJ2-7, the V gene TRBV10-1; possibly TRBD1 for D (5 bases). The V end was cut by 0 bases, the J end by 7 bases, with 10 bases between. The germline gives CDR1 WNHNN, CDR2 SYGVQD (reference sequence). CDR3 length equals 13 residues. This CDR3 reads CASSESREREQYF. The CDR3 DNA is TGCGCCAGCAGTGAGTCCAGGGAACGGGAGCAGTACTTC.

The V and J genes are TRBV11-2 and TRBJ2-5; TRBD2 agrees at 12 bases. Germline V CDR1 and CDR2: SGHAT, FQNNGV. Trimming cost V 5 bases and J 2 bases; bases outside gene matches: 6. This CDR3 is built from 16 residues. In DNA form, the CDR3 reads TGTGCCAGCAGCACGACTAGCGGGGGAGTTCAAGAGACCCAGTACTTC. Its translation: CASSTTSGGVQETQYF.

This chain joins TRBV30 and TRBJ2-2; TRBD2 aligns across 7 bases. From germline, CDR1 is GTSNPN and CDR2 SVGIG (reference sequence). J lost 4 bases, V lost 0 bases, and 2 bases had no gene match. This CDR3 has 14 residues. CDR3 nucleotide sequence: TGTGCCTGGAGTGTTTCGGGGGGCACCGGGGAGCTGTTTTTT. Translating gives CAWSVSGGTGELFF.

This chain uses TRBV27 with TRBJ2-7; no reliable D call. Trimming removed 4 bases at V and 6 bases at J, with 16 bases between. CDR1 is MNHEY, CDR2 SMNVEV, per germline (reference sequence). The CDR3 is 14 amino acids. In DNA, the CDR3 is TGTGCCAGCAGTTCTACCCCCTACCTTTCCGAGCAGTACTTC. Translation: CASSSTPYLSEQYF.

This clone has a single count. The chain employs TRBV2 and TRBJ2-3, with 8 bases aligning to TRBD1. From germline, CDR1 is SNHLY and CDR2 FYNNEI. V gave up 6 bases and J gave up 3 bases; unmatched junction bases: 5. The CDR3 has 14 amino acids. This chain's CDR3 is CASSGQGRTDTQYF. The CDR3, as DNA: TGTGCCAGCAGCGGACAGGGACGGACAGATACGCAGTATTTT.

This chain connects TRBV6-5 to TRBJ1-1; maybe TRBD1 (6 bases). V lost 2 bases, J lost 1 base, and 14 bases lay in between. Germline-derived CDR1 and CDR2 are MNHEY and SVGAGI. The CDR3 runs to 16 residues. The CDR3 here is CASSYTQQGQNTEAFF. As DNA, the CDR3 is TGTGCCAGCAGTTACACCCAACAGGGTCAGAACACTGAAGCTTTCTTT.

This rearrangement joins TRBV29-1 to TRBJ1-2, with D possibly TRBD1 on 6 matching bases. V was trimmed by 8 bases and J by 6 bases, leaving 19 bases between them. This CDR3 has 13 residues. Germline loops: CDR1 SQVTM, CDR2 ANQGSEA. DNA of the CDR3: TGCAGCACCACGTCCGGGACATCAAATGGCTACACCTTC. The encoded protein is CSTTSGTSNGYTF. Full variable domain (rest looked up from reference TRBV29-1 and TRBJ1-2): SAVISQKPSRDICQRGTSLTIQCQVDSQVTMMFWYRQQPGQSLTLIATANQGSEATYESGFVIDKFPISRPNLTFSTLTVSNMSPEDSSIYLCSTTSGTSNGYTFGSGTRLTVV.

The chain uses TRBV9 and TRBJ2-1, with TRBD2 matching over 12 bases. With 0 bases clipped from V and 12 bases from J, the junction kept 4 bases outside the gene matches. The CDR3 extends over 14 amino acids. In germline, CDR1 is SGDLS, CDR2 YYNGEE. CDR3 loop: CASSVETSGSWQFF. CDR3 coding DNA: TGTGCCAGCAGCGTAGAGACTAGCGGGAGTTGGCAGTTCTTC.

The CDR3 DNA is TGTGCCAGCAGTTTATCGCAGTCTCAAGAGACCCAGTACTTC. Translated: CASSLSQSQETQYF. V and J are TRBV27 and TRBJ2-5, with D unresolved. The germline CDR1 and CDR2 sequences are MNHEY and SMNVEV (reference sequence). Trimming took off 0 bases at V and 2 bases at J, with 7 bases between the two ends. This CDR3 contains 14 residues.

The CDR3 DNA reads as TGTGCCAGCAGTTTTGACCTAGCGGGTCTCTCCTACGAGCAGTACTTC. This encodes CASSFDLAGLSYEQYF. The genes are TRBV28 and TRBJ2-7, with 8 bases fitting TRBD2. V lost 3 bases to trimming and J lost 0 bases; unmatched junction nucleotides: 7. The CDR3 runs to 16 residues. CDR1 is MDHEN and CDR2 is SYDVKM in the germline V gene.